This is a list of T cell receptor beta chains from one sample in a study of beta chain features in type 1 diabetes. The data were produced by immunoSEQ multiplex PCR, yet TCRdb's version contains in-frame clones alone and is incomplete. Altogether about 140,000 clones are present, about 9.7% being singletons, with the ten largest covering 0.65%. The sequenced material came from central memory CD4+ T cells from blood. The receptors stem from a woman aged 40 to 49 in good health. Each CDR3 is given with its conserved first and last residue. A D gene is named only where the DNA matches it firmly. The size of a clone is reported for some rows only, either as once, few or many, or as a class for expanded clones.

D gene	clone size	J gene	V gene	CDR3 length	CDR3 DNA	CDR3 protein
TRBD1	few	TRBJ1-1	TRBV7-8	18	TGTGCCAGCAGCCTACGACAGGGGGCTAAGATACTGAACACTGAAGCTTTCTTT	CASSLRQGAKILNTEAFF
-	few	TRBJ2-2	TRBV7-8	13	TGTGCCAGCAGCGCCCGACAGGCCGGGGAGCTGTTTTTT	CASSARQAGELFF
-	-	TRBJ1-5	TRBV2	15	TGTGCCAGCACCGAATGGGGGGATAGCAATCAGCCCCAGCATTTT	CASTEWGDSNQPQHF
-	-	TRBJ2-7	TRBV6-1	14	TGTGCCAGCAGTGAACCGGCAGGTTCCTACGAGCAGTACTTC	CASSEPAGSYEQYF
TRBD2	many	TRBJ2-3	TRBV6-6	13	TGTGCCACCCAAGCGGGGGGCACAGATACGCAGTATTTT	CATQAGGTDTQYF
-	-	TRBJ2-7	TRBV7-2	14	TGTGCCAGCAGCTTAGGGACTGGCTCCTACGAGCAGTACTTC	CASSLGTGSYEQYF
-	-	TRBJ2-1	TRBV5-1	14	TGCGCCAGCAGCTCCCGTTTGTCACCGGATGAGCAGTTCTTC	CASSSRLSPDEQFF
-	few	TRBJ1-6	TRBV7-2	16	TGTGCCAGCAGCCCCTCCCGGGGGGCGGGAAGTTCACCCCTCCACTTT	CASSPSRGAGSSPLHF
-	-	TRBJ1-1	TRBV6-1	14	TGTGCCAGCTACGGCAGGGTGGTGAACACTGAAGCTTTCTTT	CASYGRVVNTEAFF
-	-	TRBJ2-1	TRBV20-1	10	TGCAGTGCGTACAACAATGAGCAGTTCTTC	CSAYNNEQFF
-	few	TRBJ1-4	TRBV6-5	15	TGTGCCAGCAGTTACGCAGACAGGAGGACGGAAAAACTGTTTTTT	CASSYADRRTEKLFF
TRBD1	few	TRBJ1-6	TRBV9	15	TGTGCCAGCAGCGTTAGGGATCAGGGGGGTCCACCCCTCCACTTT	CASSVRDQGGPPLHF
TRBD1	-	TRBJ1-2	TRBV7-8	17	TGTGCCAGCAGCTCCTCCGGGACAGGGCGCTCTAACTATGGCTACACCTTC	CASSSSGTGRSNYGYTF
TRBD1	few	TRBJ1-5	TRBV2	15	TGTGCCAGCATCGAGGGACAGCCCCAACATCAGCCCCAGCATTTT	CASIEGQPQHQPQHF
TRBD2	few	TRBJ2-1	TRBV27	16	TGTGCCAGCAGTTTGGGAACTAGCGGGGGGGTGGGTGAGCAGTTCTTC	CASSLGTSGGVGEQFF
-	-	TRBJ1-5	TRBV18	15	TGTGCCAGCTCACCGACAGCCTTGGGTAATCAGCCCCAGCATTTT	CASSPTALGNQPQHF
TRBD2	few	TRBJ2-2	TRBV29-1	15	TGCAGCGTTGTAGGGCTAGCGGGGAACACCGGGGAGCTGTTTTTT	CSVVGLAGNTGELFF
-	few	TRBJ1-2	TRBV2	11	TGTGCCAGCAGTAGGACAGCGGGCTACACCTTC	CASSRTAGYTF
-	many	TRBJ1-5	TRBV29-1	18	TGCAGCGTTGGATTTCCTAGGAGGGTGACAGATAGCAATCAGCCCCAGCATTTT	CSVGFPRRVTDSNQPQHF
-	-	TRBJ1-4	TRBV19	16	TGTGCCAGTAGCCGGACAGACAGTTTAACTAATGAAAAACTGTTTTTT	CASSRTDSLTNEKLFF
-	few	TRBJ1-1	TRBV2	15	TGTGCCAGCAGTGAAGAGGAGGGGTTTTTGGCTGAAGCTTTCTTT	CASSEEEGFLAEAFF
TRBD2	-	TRBJ2-5	TRBV4-1	17	TGCGCCAGCAGCCAAGAGGAGTTAACTAGCGGGGATGAGACCCAGTACTTC	CASSQEELTSGDETQYF
TRBD1	few	TRBJ2-1	TRBV18	15	TGTGCCAGCTCACCTGGACAGGGGACTGCAATGGAGCAGTTCTTC	CASSPGQGTAMEQFF
-	-	TRBJ1-3	TRBV19	15	TGTGCCAGTAGTGATACAGGGACGTTTGGAAACACCATATATTTT	CASSDTGTFGNTIYF
-	-	TRBJ2-3	TRBV2	13	TGTGCCAGCAGTGATAGGGGTGGGGATACGCAGTATTTT	CASSDRGGDTQYF
TRBD1	many	TRBJ2-1	TRBV19	14	TGTGCCAGTAGTATCGGCGGACAGGTCGATGAGCAGTTCTTC	CASSIGGQVDEQFF
TRBD2	-	TRBJ2-1	TRBV14	18	TGTGCCAGCAGCGAGGGACTAGCGGGGGGGAAGTTCTACAATGAGCAGTTCTTC	CASSEGLAGGKFYNEQFF
-	many	TRBJ1-5	TRBV4-1	15	TGCGCCAGCAGCCAAGCGCGGGAGGTGAATCAGCCCCAGCATTTT	CASSQAREVNQPQHF
TRBD2	-	TRBJ2-1	TRBV5-4	17	TGTGCCAGCAGCATAAGCTGGGGACTAGCGAACGAGGATGAGCAGTTCTTC	CASSISWGLANEDEQFF
-	-	TRBJ1-2	TRBV5-6	13	TGTGCCAGCAGCTTGGACAGGCGATTGGGCTACACCTTC	CASSLDRRLGYTF
-	-	TRBJ1-1	TRBV5-6	15	TGTGCCAGCAGCGGGGGAGGAGTGATGAACACTGAAGCTTTCTTT	CASSGGGVMNTEAFF
-	few	TRBJ2-6	TRBV6-1	15	TGTGCCAGCAGGGGGACTGAGTCTGGGGCCAACGTCCTGACTTTC	CASRGTESGANVLTF
-	many	TRBJ2-7	TRBV5-4	12	TGTGCCAGCAGCACCCAGAACTACGAGCAGTACTTC	CASSTQNYEQYF
-	few	TRBJ2-5	TRBV27	12	TGTGCCAGCAGTCCCGTCTGGGGGGAGGAGTACTTC	CASSPVWGEEYF
-	-	TRBJ1-5	TRBV6-1	16	TGTGCCAGCAGTGGGGGGGACTCACCGAGCAATCAGCCCCAGCATTTT	CASSGGDSPSNQPQHF
-	few	TRBJ1-1	TRBV5-1	16	TGCGCCAGCAGCTTACTTCCGACAGGAGGGAACACTGAAGCTTTCTTT	CASSLLPTGGNTEAFF
TRBD2	-	TRBJ2-3	TRBV10-3	16	TGTGCCATCAGTGAGACTAGCGGGGGGGCGGTAGATACGCAGTATTTT	CAISETSGGAVDTQYF
TRBD1	-	TRBJ1-1	TRBV11-2	15	TGTGCCAGCAGCCCGCGACAGGGGGCCTTCACTGAAGCTTTCTTT	CASSPRQGAFTEAFF
TRBD1	many	TRBJ1-6	TRBV14	16	TGTGCCAGCAGCCGCAGAGGGACAGAGAATAATTCACCCCTCCACTTT	CASSRRGTENNSPLHF
TRBD2	few	TRBJ2-3	TRBV6-5	16	TGTGCCAGCAGTTACCTGACTAGCGCCGGCCCAGATACGCAGTATTTT	CASSYLTSAGPDTQYF
-	-	TRBJ1-1	TRBV7-9	14	TGTGCCAGCAGCTTAAATCACGGAGGCACTGAAGCTTTCTTT	CASSLNHGGTEAFF
-	-	TRBJ1-5	TRBV7-8	14	TGTGCCAGCAGCACTGACAAGTTCAATCAGCCCCAGCATTTT	CASSTDKFNQPQHF
-	-	TRBJ2-5	TRBV18	14	TGTGCCAGCTCACCACCGAGAGGGGGAGAGACCCAGTACTTC	CASSPPRGGETQYF
TRBD1	few	TRBJ2-5	TRBV5-1	14	TGCGCCAGCAGCCCCCGACAGGGAGAAGAGACCCAGTACTTC	CASSPRQGEETQYF
-	-	TRBJ2-1	TRBV7-9	15	TGTGCCAGCAGCTTTACCCCGGCTAGTCGGAATGAGCAGTTCTTC	CASSFTPASRNEQFF
-	-	TRBJ2-3	TRBV5-1	17	TGCGCCAGCAGCTTGGGGGTGGGCGGGGGCAGCACAGATACGCAGTATTTT	CASSLGVGGGSTDTQYF
-	-	TRBJ1-2	TRBV5-1	14	TGCGCCAGCAGCTTGGGACAGTCGAGCTATGGCTACACCTTC	CASSLGQSSYGYTF
-	-	TRBJ2-5	TRBV7-2	14	TGTGCCAGCAGCTCACTGGGGCCGCAAGAGACCCAGTACTTC	CASSSLGPQETQYF
TRBD2	-	TRBJ2-3	TRBV6-5	16	TGTGCCAGCAGTTACTCCCGGACTAGCCGCACAGATACGCAGTATTTT	CASSYSRTSRTDTQYF
TRBD1	-	TRBJ2-3	TRBV5-5	16	TGCGCCAGCAGCCAAGATTTTGGGACAGGGGTAGATACGCAGTATTTT	CASSQDFGTGVDTQYF
TRBD1	once	TRBJ1-2	TRBV6-5	12	TGTGCCACCTCAGACAGGGGACAGGGCTACACCTTC	CATSDRGQGYTF
-	few	TRBJ1-1	TRBV28	11	TGTGCCAGCAGGATGCTAACTGAAGCTTTCTTT	CASRMLTEAFF
TRBD2	few	TRBJ2-3	TRBV11-2	14	TGTGCCAGCAGCTTGACGGGGGGGCCAGATACGCAGTATTTT	CASSLTGGPDTQYF
TRBD2	-	TRBJ2-2	TRBV5-1	15	TGCGCCAGCACCGCTGGGGGGGTCTCCACCGGGGAGCTGTTTTTT	CASTAGGVSTGELFF
TRBD1	-	TRBJ2-3	TRBV9	18	TGTGCCAGCAGCGTAGCTTTGGGGGCAGGGGGTAGCACAGATACGCAGTATTTT	CASSVALGAGGSTDTQYF
-	-	TRBJ2-1	TRBV7-9	14	TGTGCCAGCAGCTTAGAACAGCAATACAATGAGCAGTTCTTC	CASSLEQQYNEQFF